The next 8 T cell receptor beta chains were all read from a single sample in a study of blood T cells in healthy people across ages. Through a sample-barcoded 5' primer and a J-beta primer mix, a second PCR was run for about 6 to 11 cycles. MiXCR, run by TCRdb on the 5' RACE reads, gives a single entry per CDR3 protein. The sample includes about 1.5 million distinct CDR3 sequences, approximately 42% of them seen just once. The material sequenced was blood. The origin of the receptors is a woman younger than 35 in good health.

The chain recombines TRBV29-1 with TRBJ2-7; D not certain. The CDR3 loop spans 12 amino acids. Deletions cut 5 bases from V and 3 bases from J, with 11 bases between. Germline-derived CDR1 and CDR2 are SQVTM and ANQGSEA. Written as DNA, the CDR3 is TGCAGCGTTATGGAGAGTAGCTACGAGCAGTACTTC. Translated: CSVMESSYEQYF.

This clonotype was picked up a small number of times. The V gene is TRBV4-1, the J gene TRBJ2-1; the match to TRBD2 covers 10 bases. Trimming at V came to 4 bases and at J to 6 bases, leaving 9 bases not matched to a gene. The CDR3 is 16 amino acids. CDR1 is MGHRA and CDR2 is YSYEKL in the germline V gene. Written as DNA, the CDR3 is TGCGCCAGCAGCCCCCTAGCGGGGGCCCCACTCAATGAGCAGTTCTTC. Its translation is CASSPLAGAPLNEQFF.

The chain has TRBV4-1 and TRBJ2-1, with D unclear. V was trimmed by 0 bases and J by 10 bases, leaving 7 bases between them. Looked up from germline, CDR1 is MGHRA and CDR2 is YSYEKL. This CDR3 contains 12 residues. Here the CDR3 reads CASSQDSIEQFF. The CDR3, as DNA: TGCGCCAGCAGCCAAGACAGCATAGAGCAGTTCTTC.

This clonotype has only a few counts. The CDR3 reads CATGLAGVDNEQFF. In DNA, the CDR3 is TGTGCCACCGGACTAGCGGGAGTGGACAATGAGCAGTTCTTC. The V gene is TRBV10-3, the J gene TRBJ2-1, with TRBD2 matching over 13 bases. V lost 10 bases to trimming and J lost 5 bases; unmatched junction nucleotides: 5. Germline V gives CDR1 ENHRY, CDR2 SYGVKD. The CDR3 totals 14 residues.

The chain's CDR3 is CASRPTGAPGNTIYF. The CDR3 nucleotides read TGCGCCAGCAGGCCTACAGGGGCCCCTGGAAACACCATATATTTT. This chain connects TRBV5-1 to TRBJ1-3; 7 nucleotides line up with TRBD1. V dropped 5 bases and J dropped 2; count of bases not matched to a gene: 7. The CDR3 has 15 amino acids. Germline assignment: CDR1 SGHRS and CDR2 YFSETQ.

The chain combines TRBV11-2 with TRBJ2-3; 7 bases map to TRBD1. In germline, CDR1 is SGHAT, CDR2 FQNNGV. V gave up 6 bases and J gave up 7 bases; unmatched junction bases: 25. The CDR3 is 19 residues long. CDR3 amino acids: CASSQRAGRQGVNFYTQYF. The CDR3 bases are TGTGCCAGCAGTCAGAGGGCCGGGCGGCAGGGGGTGAATTTTTATACGCAGTATTTT. The variable domain in full, completed from reference TRBV11-2 and TRBJ2-3, reads EAGVAQSPRYKIIEKRQSVAFWCNPISGHATLYWYQQILGQGPKLLIQFQNNGVVDDSQLPKDRFSAERLKGVDSTLKIQPAKLEDSAVYLCASSQRAGRQGVNFYTQYFGPGTRLTVL.

The V gene is TRBV6-2 or TRBV6-3, the J gene TRBJ2-1, with a possible D match to TRBD1 (6 bases). Looked up from germline, CDR1 is MNHEY and CDR2 is SVGEGT. This CDR3 is 15 amino acids long. Trimming cost V 4 bases and J 3 bases, with 13 bases left between them. CDR3 loop: CASSFGQPLYNEQFF. In DNA form, the CDR3 reads TGTGCCAGCAGTTTCGGACAGCCACTCTACAATGAGCAGTTCTTC.

This clonotype was seen a handful of times. The rearrangement uses TRBV14 and TRBJ2-3, with D hard to call. The CDR3 runs to 16 residues. Trimming cost V 3 bases and J 0 bases, with 13 bases left between them. From germline, CDR1 is SGHDN and CDR2 FVKESK. DNA of the CDR3: TGTGCCAGCAGCCACCGGATGATCTCTAGCACAGATACGCAGTATTTT. It encodes CASSHRMISSTDTQYF.